This TCR beta chain emerged from a study of blood T cells in healthy people across ages. Alongside a J-beta primer mix, a sample-barcoded 5' primer served in a second PCR lasting about 7 to 11 cycles. TCRdb redid the calling of the 5' RACE reads with MiXCR, one entry per CDR3 protein. The sample includes hundreds of thousands of distinct CDR3 sequences, approximately 35% of them seen just once. As for this clonotype: The junction departs from germline at one end; a sequencing error may be responsible.

The CDR3 loop spans 14 amino acids. Germline assignment: CDR1 MNHNS and CDR2 SASEGT. The chain couples TRBV6-1 to TRBJ2-3, with D perhaps matching TRBD2 (6 bases). The sample taken for sequencing was blood. The source of this sequence is a man between 18 and 29 years old in good health. In DNA form, the CDR3 reads TGTGCCAGCATGGACCGGGGGAGAACAGAGACGCAGTATTTT. Translated, it gives CASMDRGRTETQYF.